These 18 T cell receptor beta chains came from one sample sequenced in a study of post-analysis software for immune sequencing data. Whole-study findings and limits: Patients had higher frequencies than controls of about five TRBV segments, including TRBV5-6, TRBV5-1 and TRBV20-1.

Their antigen targets remain unknown. Every TCR beta cDNA library bore unique molecular identifiers. TCRdb re-called the PCR reads with MiXCR, one entry per CDR3 protein. The data show about 820,000 distinct CDR3 sequences, with 53% seen just once and roughly 4.4% held by the top ten. Input material: blood. Every receptor here comes from a girl between 10 and 17 years old with multiple sclerosis.

In DNA, the CDR3 is TGTGCCAGCAGCACGACAGAGACTCTCTCCTACGAGCAGTACTTC. Translation: CASSTTETLSYEQYF. This rearrangement joins TRBV12-3 or TRBV12-4 to TRBJ2-7; tentative D call: TRBD1 (5 bases). The CDR3 is made up of 15 amino acids. The V and J ends lost 6 bases and 0 bases respectively, with 15 bases between them.

This clonotype was seen only a few times. Compared with germline, one end of the junction differs, possibly owing to a read error. V usage is TRBV5-1 and J usage is TRBJ2-3; 7 bases line up with TRBD1. The CDR3 contains 14 residues. Germline V gene data show CDR1 as SGHRS and CDR2 as YFSETQ. The chain's CDR3 is CASSLDRVADTQYF. CDR3 nucleotide sequence: TGTGCCAGCAGTCTCGACAGGGTTGCAGATACGCAGTATTTT.

This clonotype came up a few times. The CDR3 bases are TGTGCCAGCAGCTTTGACAGGTTTTACGAGCAGTACTTC. Protein sequence: CASSFDRFYEQYF. The chain recombines TRBV5-4 with TRBJ2-7; perhaps TRBD1 as D (6 bases). Germline assignment: CDR1 SGHNT and CDR2 YYREEE (reference sequence). This CDR3 region has 13 residues. Trimming shortened V by 2 bases and J by 4 bases, and 10 bases separated the two germline ends.

This clonotype was detected only a few times. In nucleotides, the CDR3 is TGTGCCAGCAGCTCTCCGGGACACGTCTACGAGCAGTACTTC. Amino acid sequence: CASSSPGHVYEQYF. The rearrangement uses TRBV7-9 and TRBJ2-5; the D gene is possibly TRBD1 (6 bases). The J call is in doubt because the DNA end fits TRBJ2-7 better. The CDR3 is 14 amino acids. Looked up from germline, CDR1 is SEHNR and CDR2 is FQNEAQ (reference sequence).

The J gene is TRBJ1-5, the V gene TRBV20-1; D is perhaps TRBD1 (6 bases). The CDR3 runs 13 residues. In germline, CDR1 is DFQATT, CDR2 SNEGSKA (reference sequence). The CDR3: CRTMEGDCQPQHF. CDR3 bases: TGCAGGACCATGGAGGGGGATTGTCAGCCCCAGCATTTT.

The chain uses TRBV20-1 and TRBJ2-3; tentative D call: TRBD2 (5 bases). The J call may be faulty, since TRBJ2-7 better matches the DNA end. The CDR3 sequence is 15 residues long. Germline V gene sequence: CDR1 DFQATT, CDR2 SNEGSKA (reference sequence). The CDR3 DNA reads TGCAGTGCTAGAGATCTCGCTTTGGACTCCTTAGAGCAGTACTTC. This sequence encodes CSARDLALDSLEQYF.

This clonotype has only a few counts. CDR3 sequence (DNA): TGTGCCAGCAGCCAAGGCCCAGGCCTCAACGAGCAGTACTTC. It translates to CASSQGPGLNEQYF. The rearrangement uses TRBV4-2 and TRBJ2-7; D is ambiguous. CDR3 size: 14 residues. CDR1 is LGHNA, CDR2 YNFKEQ, per germline. Between the trimmed V and J ends, which lost 1 base and 5 bases, there was a span of 12 bases.

In this sample, this clonotype turned up a few times. J is TRBJ2-3 and V is TRBV9; perhaps TRBD2 as D (6 bases). Trimming removed 2 bases at V and 8 bases at J, with 9 bases between. Germline lookup yields CDR1 SGDLS and CDR2 YYNGEE. The CDR3 is made up of 12 amino acids. This CDR3 is CASSVGGGTQYF. In DNA form, the CDR3 reads TGTGCCAGCAGCGTCGGGGGAGGTACGCAGTATTTT.

The chain recombines TRBV5-1 with TRBJ1-1, with D maybe TRBD1 (6 bases). Between the trimmed V and J ends, which lost 4 bases and 9 bases, there was a span of 22 bases. CDR3 length: 15 amino acids. CDR1 and CDR2 (germline): SGHRS, YFSETQ. CDR3 nucleotide sequence: TGCGCCAGCAGCATTGGGAGGGGGGGAGCGGTTCAAGCTTTCTTT. This sequence encodes CASSIGRGGAVQAFF.

This clonotype was recorded a few times. In nucleotides, the CDR3 is TGTGCCAGCAGCCAACCGGTGCGGGACAGGGTGCCTGGGGCCAACGTCCTGACTTTC. It translates to CASSQPVRDRVPGANVLTF. The V gene is TRBV11-1, the J gene TRBJ2-6; 9 positions match TRBD1. V lost 5 bases and J lost 2; bases outside the gene matches: 13. CDR1 SGHAT and CDR2 FQDESV come from the germline V gene (reference sequence). The length of the CDR3 is 19 residues.

DNA of the CDR3: TGTGCCACCAGCAGAGATTCTAGCGGGAGTATCCACGAGCAGTACTTC. Protein product: CATSRDSSGSIHEQYF. The chain combines TRBV15 with TRBJ2-7, with 10 bases matching TRBD2. CDR1 is LNHNV and CDR2 is YYDKDF in the germline V gene (reference sequence). Trimming removed 0 bases from V and 5 bases from J; junction bases left unmatched: 7. This CDR3 has 16 amino acids. Supplemented by reference TRBV15 and TRBJ2-7, the full variable domain reads DAMVIQNPRYQVTQFGKPVTLSCSQTLNHNVMYWYQQKSSQAPKLLFHYYDKDFNNEADTPDNFQSRRPNTSFCFLDIRSPGLGDTAMYLCATSRDSSGSIHEQYFGPGTRLTVT.

This clonotype was counted a few times. The gene calls are TRBV29-1 and TRBJ2-5; D gene ambiguous. The CDR3 covers 12 residues. V lost 4 bases to trimming and J lost 4 bases, with 10 bases between them. Per the germline V gene, CDR1 is SQVTM and CDR2 is ANQGSEA. The CDR3: CSVGDSGETQYF. In nucleotides, the CDR3 is TGCAGCGTTGGAGACTCGGGAGAGACCCAGTACTTC.

The chain carries TRBV7-3 and TRBJ2-7, with D perhaps TRBD1 (5 bases). The CDR3 length is 15 residues. The V gene's germline CDR1 is SGHTA and CDR2 FQGTGA. The V end was cut by 2 bases, the J end by 3 bases, with 14 bases between. The CDR3 protein is CASSLGPGLIYEQYF. The CDR3 coding sequence is TGTGCCAGCAGCTTAGGCCCAGGGTTGATCTACGAGCAGTACTTC.

The chain is built from TRBV5-1 and TRBJ2-4; 7 bases line up with TRBD2. The CDR3 spans 19 residues. CDR1 SGHRS and CDR2 YFSETQ come from the germline V gene. V was pared by 0 bases and J by 0 bases, with 12 bases of the junction left unmatched. CDR3 in DNA: TGCGCCAGCAGCTTGGGGGTGGAAGCGGGAAGGATAGCCAAAAACATTCAGTACTTC. Translated: CASSLGVEAGRIAKNIQYF.

The chain has TRBV12-3 or TRBV12-4 and TRBJ2-3; a weak D match, TRBD2 (5 bases). The CDR3 runs to 15 residues. V was shortened by 5 bases and J by 0 bases, with 12 bases between the two germline ends. As DNA, the CDR3 is TGTGCCAGCAGTGGAGGCCGACTTAGCACAGATACGCAGTATTTT. This codes for CASSGGRLSTDTQYF.

This clonotype was counted ten times or more. The chain combines TRBV7-9 with TRBJ2-5; no reliable D call. CDR1 SEHNR and CDR2 FQNEAQ come from the germline V gene (reference sequence). Deletions cut 5 bases from V and 2 bases from J, with 6 bases between. This CDR3 region has 12 residues. CDR3 amino acids: CASSPQQETQYF. Written as DNA, the CDR3 is TGTGCCAGCAGCCCCCAACAAGAGACCCAGTACTTC. Complete variable domain (other parts from reference TRBV7-9 and TRBJ2-5): DTGVSQNPRHKITKRGQNVTFRCDPISEHNRLYWYRQTLGQGPEFLTYFQNEAQLEKSRLLSDRFSAERPKGSFSTLEIQRTEQGDSAMYLCASSPQQETQYFGPGTRLLVL.

This chain joins TRBV10-3 and TRBJ1-6; no definite D call. Trimming pared 5 bases from V and 10 bases from J, leaving 15 bases between. Germline V CDR1 and CDR2: ENHRY, SYGVKD. The length of the CDR3 is 14 residues. CDR3 region: CAISFGVRVSPLHF. The DNA for the CDR3 is TGTGCCATCAGTTTCGGGGTTCGGGTCTCACCCCTCCACTTT.

The V gene is TRBV5-1, the J gene TRBJ2-7; no reliable D call. The CDR3 length is 14 residues. The ends were cut back, 4 bases at V and 7 bases at J, with 18 bases in the middle. Germline V gene data show CDR1 as SGHRS and CDR2 as YFSETQ. The CDR3 DNA sequence: TGCGCCAGCAGCGCGATCGTCAGTATGGGTGAGCAGTACTTC. The encoded protein is CASSAIVSMGEQYF.